These 13 T cell receptor beta chains originate from one sample sequenced in a study of blood T cell repertoires in COVID-19. TCRdb's copy holds only in-frame clones and misses some; the assay was immunoSEQ multiplex PCR. This sample has about 210,000 clones, with approximately 81% found just once. The sample taken for sequencing was PBMCs or T cells enriched from blood (not recorded which). Receptor source: a woman aged 50 to 65 with acute COVID-19.

J is TRBJ2-2 and V is TRBV27; 8 positions match TRBD1. Germline lookup yields CDR1 MNHEY and CDR2 SMNVEV (reference sequence). The CDR3 extends over 14 amino acids. J was trimmed by 5 bases and V by 5 bases; bases with no gene match: 4. The CDR3 here is CASSKGQGTGELFF. DNA for the CDR3: TGTGCCAGCAGTAAAGGACAGGGAACCGGGGAGCTGTTTTTT.

The table lists this clone with a count of one. This chain links TRBV19 with TRBJ2-7; a weak D match, TRBD1 (5 bases). CDR3 length: 15 residues. V gave up 6 bases and J gave up 0 bases, with 15 bases separating them. Germline CDR1 LNHDA, CDR2 SQIVND (reference sequence). CDR3: CASSLDSVSSYEQYF. The CDR3 bases are TGTGCCAGTAGCCTCGACAGCGTAAGCTCCTACGAGCAGTACTTC.

This sequence joins TRBV21-1 and TRBJ1-5; the listed D gene, TRBD1, was not tested against the DNA. TRBV21-1 is an annotated pseudogene. The CDR3 is 17 residues long. The CDR3, as DNA: TGTGCCAGCAGCAAAAGCAGACAGGGGTTTAGCAATCAGCCCCAGCATTTT. Residues: CASSKSRQGFSNQPQHF.

The chain has TRBV5-5 and TRBJ1-1, with TRBD1 matching 7 bases. This CDR3 is built from 14 residues. The junction had 9 bases not matched to a gene; V was cut back by 3 bases and J by 7 bases. Germline V gene sequence: CDR1 SGHKS, CDR2 YYEKEE (reference sequence). DNA for the CDR3: TGTGCCAGCAGCTCCTTCGACAGGGCCAGTGAAGCTTTCTTT. This encodes CASSSFDRASEAFF.

This clone occurred a few times. The chain recombines TRBV11-1 with TRBJ2-1; weak D call: TRBD2 (6 bases). Deletions cut 3 bases from V and 5 bases from J, with 11 bases between. The germline V gene encodes CDR1 SGHAT and CDR2 FQDESV (reference sequence). The CDR3 spans 14 residues. CDR3 DNA sequence: TGTGCCAGCAGCTTGAGGCTAGCGAACAATGAGCAGTTCTTC. The encoded protein is CASSLRLANNEQFF.

CDR3 sequence (DNA): TGCGCCAGCAGCTTGATACAGGCGAACACCGGGGAGCTGTTTTTT. Its translation is CASSLIQANTGELFF. This chain joins TRBV5-1 and TRBJ2-2, with D perhaps matching TRBD1 (5 bases). This CDR3 spans 15 amino acids. Trimming took off 1 base at V and 0 bases at J, with 7 bases between the two ends. Germline loops: CDR1 SGHRS, CDR2 YFSETQ.

A few counts support this clone. This chain connects TRBV12-5 to TRBJ1-1; TRBD1 matches 9 bases. Germline loops: CDR1 LGHNT, CDR2 FRNRAP. The V gene end was trimmed by 5 bases and the J gene end by 9 bases; junction bases not matched to a gene: 4. There are 12 residues in the CDR3. The CDR3 nucleotides are TGTGCTAGTGGTCTGGGACAGGGTCAAGCTTTCTTT. It is translated as CASGLGQGQAFF.

The chain carries TRBV3-1 (or the pseudogene TRBV3-2) and TRBJ2-7, with TRBD2 identical over 8 bases. This CDR3 region has 15 residues. Germline V gene data show CDR1 as LGHDT and CDR2 as YNNKEL (reference sequence). J lost 5 bases, V lost 10 bases, and 16 bases had no gene match. The CDR3 sequence is CAIGRVWTSPHEQYF. The DNA for the CDR3 is TGTGCCATCGGCAGGGTTTGGACTAGCCCCCACGAGCAGTACTTC.

In this sample, this clone turned up once. V usage is TRBV7-2 and J usage is TRBJ1-1; TRBD1 might be the D (5 bases). Germline loops: CDR1 SGHTA, CDR2 FQGNSA. Trimming left V 4 bases short and J 3 bases short, with 12 bases between. CDR3 length: 14 residues. The CDR3 nucleotides read TGTGCCAGCAGCTCCATCTGGGGGGACACTGAAGCTTTCTTT. Translated: CASSSIWGDTEAFF.

The genes are TRBV18 and TRBJ2-7; TRBD2 aligns across 10 bases. Germline CDR1 is KGHSH and CDR2 is LQKENI. CDR3 size: 15 residues. With 0 bases clipped from V and 3 bases from J, the junction kept 2 bases outside the gene matches. CDR3 bases: TGTGCCAGCTCACCACCCCCTAGCGGGGGCTACGAGCAGTACTTC. Protein product: CASSPPPSGGYEQYF.

The J gene is TRBJ1-2, the V gene TRBV18, with D perhaps matching TRBD1 (6 bases). The germline V gene encodes CDR1 KGHSH and CDR2 LQKENI. With 5 bases removed from V and 0 bases from J, the gap between germline ends came to 13 bases. This CDR3 comprises 15 residues. In DNA form, the CDR3 reads TGTGCCAGCTCATCCTGGACAGCTTCTAACTATGGCTACACCTTC. Translation gives CASSSWTASNYGYTF.

V and J are TRBV5-4 and TRBJ2-5, with D perhaps matching TRBD2 (5 bases). Between the trimmed V and J ends, which lost 2 bases and 7 bases, there was a span of 15 bases. Germline CDR1 reads SGHNT; CDR2 reads YYREEE (reference sequence). CDR3 length: 14 residues. The CDR3 sequence is CASSFGSGSGTQYF. The CDR3 coding sequence is TGTGCCAGCAGCTTCGGGTCGGGGTCAGGGACCCAGTACTTC.

V usage is TRBV2 and J usage is TRBJ2-1; 8 bases are a match to TRBD2. The germline V gene encodes CDR1 SNHLY and CDR2 FYNNEI. CDR3 size: 17 residues. V was pared by 1 base and J by 2 bases, with 7 bases of the junction left unmatched. The CDR3 spells CASSEGVGGGTYNEQFF. For the CDR3, the DNA is TGTGCCAGCAGTGAAGGGGTTGGCGGGGGGACCTACAATGAGCAGTTCTTC.